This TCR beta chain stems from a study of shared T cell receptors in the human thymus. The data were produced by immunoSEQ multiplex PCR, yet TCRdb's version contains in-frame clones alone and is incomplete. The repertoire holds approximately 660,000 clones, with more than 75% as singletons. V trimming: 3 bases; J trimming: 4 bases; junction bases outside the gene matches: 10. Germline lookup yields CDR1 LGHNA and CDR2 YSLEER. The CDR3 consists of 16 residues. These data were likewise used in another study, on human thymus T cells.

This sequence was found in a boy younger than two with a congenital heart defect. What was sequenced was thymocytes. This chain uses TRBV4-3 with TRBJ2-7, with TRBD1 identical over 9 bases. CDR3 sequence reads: CASSHLSGTGFYEQYF. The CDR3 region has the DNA TGCGCCAGCAGCCATCTTTCCGGGACAGGGTTTTACGAGCAGTACTTC.